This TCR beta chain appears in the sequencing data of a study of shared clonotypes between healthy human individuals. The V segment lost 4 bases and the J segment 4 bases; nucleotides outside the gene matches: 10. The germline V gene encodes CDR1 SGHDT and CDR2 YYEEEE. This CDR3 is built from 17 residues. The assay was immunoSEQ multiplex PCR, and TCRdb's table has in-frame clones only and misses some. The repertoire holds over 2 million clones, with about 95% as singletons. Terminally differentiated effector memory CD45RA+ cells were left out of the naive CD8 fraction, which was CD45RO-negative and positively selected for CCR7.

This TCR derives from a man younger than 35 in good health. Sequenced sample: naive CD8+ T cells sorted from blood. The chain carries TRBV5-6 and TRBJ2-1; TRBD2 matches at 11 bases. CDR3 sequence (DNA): TGTGCCAGCAGCCTTACTAGCGGGAGTGTTGTATACAATGAGCAGTTCTTC. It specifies CASSLTSGSVVYNEQFF.